The 3 T cell receptor beta chains listed next were all sequenced from one sample in a study of blood T cell repertoires in COVID-19. Measured with immunoSEQ multiplex PCR; TCRdb has only the in-frame clones, and not every one. This table holds 200,000 or so clones, approximately 81% found once. The material sequenced was peripheral blood. These receptors all stem from a man aged 50 to 60 who had recovered from COVID-19.

The chain combines TRBV27 with TRBJ2-2, with D unresolved. The germline V and J ends were trimmed by 3 bases and 2 bases, with 16 bases remaining between them. Germline values: CDR1 MNHEY, CDR2 SMNVEV (reference sequence). The CDR3 extends over 17 amino acids. In nucleotides, the CDR3 is TGTGCCAGCAGTTTCCGACGACCGACAATAAACACCGGGGAGCTGTTTTTT. Translating it yields CASSFRRPTINTGELFF.

The gene calls are TRBV5-4 and TRBJ2-2; 8 bases match TRBD2. Unmatched junction bases numbered 6, after V lost 4 bases and J lost 4 bases. The CDR3 length is 15 residues. From germline, CDR1 is SGHNT and CDR2 YYREEE (reference sequence). CDR3 residues: CASSRTGRATGELFF. In DNA, the CDR3 is TGTGCCAGCAGCAGGACCGGGAGGGCCACCGGGGAGCTGTTTTTT.

This sequence joins TRBV3-1 (or the pseudogene TRBV3-2) and TRBJ2-5, with TRBD2 identical over 7 bases. The J segment lost 1 base and the V segment lost 5 bases, leaving 7 bases of the junction unmatched. Germline V gives CDR1 LGHDT, CDR2 YNNKEL (reference sequence). The CDR3 extends over 15 amino acids. CDR3 coding DNA: TGTGCCAGCAGCTACCCGGGGGGATCCCAAGAGACCCAGTACTTC. Translating gives CASSYPGGSQETQYF.